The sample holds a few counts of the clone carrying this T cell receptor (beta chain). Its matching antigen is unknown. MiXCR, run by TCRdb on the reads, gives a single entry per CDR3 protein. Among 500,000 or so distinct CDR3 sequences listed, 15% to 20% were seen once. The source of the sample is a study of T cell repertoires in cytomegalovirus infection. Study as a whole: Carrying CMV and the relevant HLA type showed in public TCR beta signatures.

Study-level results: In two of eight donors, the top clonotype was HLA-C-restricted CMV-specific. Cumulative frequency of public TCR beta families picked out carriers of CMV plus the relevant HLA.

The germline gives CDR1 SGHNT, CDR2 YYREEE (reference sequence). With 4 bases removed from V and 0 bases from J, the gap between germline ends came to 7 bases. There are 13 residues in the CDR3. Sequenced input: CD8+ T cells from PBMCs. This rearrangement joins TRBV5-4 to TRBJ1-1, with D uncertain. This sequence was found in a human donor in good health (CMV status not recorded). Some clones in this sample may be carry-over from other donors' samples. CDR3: CASSQKVNTEAFF. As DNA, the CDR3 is TGTGCCAGCAGCCAGAAGGTGAACACTGAAGCTTTCTTT.